Reported below is one T cell receptor (beta chain). The data originate from a study of technical replicates of blood from a handful of donors. This CDR3 comprises 16 residues. Germline lookup yields CDR1 SGHRS and CDR2 YFSETQ. Trimming stripped 4 bases from V and 0 bases from J, with 16 bases between. Repertoires were generated with immunoSEQ multiplex PCR, while TCRdb's copy carries only in-frame clones and drops some. The data contain under 95,000 clones, about 95% of them seen just once; the ten biggest clones take up approximately 0.26%. The V and J genes are TRBV5-1 and TRBJ1-1; D not resolved. Specimen: T cells isolated from PBMCs. This clonotype was sampled from a human donor in good health. The chain's CDR3 is CASSRGVVAMNTEAFF. The DNA for the CDR3 is TGCGCCAGCAGCCGAGGAGTGGTAGCGATGAACACTGAAGCTTTCTTT.